The rows below give T cell receptor beta chains drawn from one sample of a study of T-cell memory formation after mild COVID-19. TCRdb re-called the 5' RACE reads with MiXCR, one entry per CDR3 protein. This sample has 300,000 to 350,000 distinct CDR3 sequences, with roughly an eighth found just once. Sequencing was done on a sample of PBMCs or a T cell subset sorted from them (not recorded which). The receptors originated from a man aged 18 to 29 who had mild COVID-19 (a few samples of this study predate the infection). Cell type and time point are not known. Both conserved end residues are part of each CDR3. D genes are given only for firm matches. Only part of the rows carry a size: once, few, many, or a class if the clone is expanded.

cdr3_nt cdr3_aa v_call clone_size j_call d_call
TGCAGTGCCCCGGACGGGAACATTCAGTACTTC CSAPDGNIQYF TRBV20-1 few TRBJ2-4 NA
TGCGCCAGCAGCTCATCGCCAGGCGGGAGAAGTACGGCCTACGAGCAGTACTTC CASSSSPGGRSTAYEQYF TRBV5-1 NA TRBJ2-7 TRBD2
TGTGCCACCAGTGACGGGGGTGATGGGGCCAACGTCCTGACTTTC CATSDGGDGANVLTF TRBV24-1 NA TRBJ2-6 NA
TGTGCCAGCAGTGGACTGGAAGGGCAAGAGACCCAGTACTTC CASSGLEGQETQYF TRBV25-1 NA TRBJ2-5 NA
TGTGCCGGGCTGAGGGGGCCCACAGATACGCAGTATTTT CAGLRGPTDTQYF TRBV7-9 many TRBJ2-3 TRBD1
TGTGCCAGCAGCCCGGGGACAGGGGGTTTGGACTATGGCTACACCTTC CASSPGTGGLDYGYTF TRBV5-4 NA TRBJ1-2 TRBD1
TGTGCCAGCAGCCCGGGGACAGGGGGCCCGTACACTGAAGCTTTCTTT CASSPGTGGPYTEAFF TRBV6-5 many TRBJ1-1 TRBD1
TGTGCCAGCAGCCCCCGCGCGGGGGGGCCTGGAACCGGGGAGCTGTTTTTT CASSPRAGGPGTGELFF TRBV7-3 NA TRBJ2-2 TRBD2
TGTGCCAGCAGTTCCGCCGGAGTAGCCACTCTGGAAGCTTTCTTT CASSSAGVATLEAFF TRBV12-3/TRBV12-4 NA TRBJ1-1 NA
TGTGCCAGCAGCTTGGGGGACAGGGGACCCGGGGAGCTGTTTTTT CASSLGDRGPGELFF TRBV5-5 NA TRBJ2-2 TRBD1
TGTGCCAGCAGCTTTTTGGGGGGGACACTTAATCAGCCCCAGCATTTT CASSFLGGTLNQPQHF TRBV7-2 few TRBJ1-5 NA
TGTGCCAGCAGCCCAGGGACAGGGGCTGAAGCTTTCTTT CASSPGTGAEAFF TRBV7-6 many TRBJ1-1 TRBD1
TGCGCCAGCAGCCAAGATGGTCGCGGGGACACCGGGGAGCTGTTTTTT CASSQDGRGDTGELFF TRBV4-1 NA TRBJ2-2 NA
TGTGCCAGCAGGAACCGACAGGGCGGTTCGGGGTTCTTC CASRNRQGGSGFF TRBV6-5 many TRBJ2-1 TRBD1
TGTGCCAGCAGCCGCCACAGGGGGGAGCTGTTTTTT CASSRHRGELFF TRBV7-2 NA TRBJ2-2 NA
TGTGCCAGCAGGCGAGACAGGGCACGTCAGCCCCAGCATTTT CASRRDRARQPQHF TRBV28 NA TRBJ1-5 TRBD1
TGCGCCAGCAGCCTGGGACAGCCAGGAACAGATACGCAGTATTTT CASSLGQPGTDTQYF TRBV4-3 many TRBJ2-3 TRBD1
TGCGCCAGCAGCCAAGGATATTCACTAGCGGGGAGCTATTTCACAGATACGCAGTATTTT CASSQGYSLAGSYFTDTQYF TRBV4-1 many TRBJ2-3 TRBD2
TGTGCCAGCAGTTTAGCGCCGGACAGAAATCAGCCCCAGCATTTT CASSLAPDRNQPQHF TRBV12-3/TRBV12-4 few TRBJ1-5 NA
TGCGCCAGCAGCTCAACCCTTCTCCGCTCTGGGGCCAACGTCCTGACTTTC CASSSTLLRSGANVLTF TRBV5-1 NA TRBJ2-6 NA
TGTGCCAGCAGCTTCCGGACCGACGAAAAACTGTTTTTT CASSFRTDEKLFF TRBV7-2 NA TRBJ1-4 NA
TGTGCCAGCAGCCAAGAAGGCGGGACAGCCCTACAAGAGACCCAGTACTTC CASSQEGGTALQETQYF TRBV14 few TRBJ2-5 NA
TGCGCCAGCAGCCAAGATCGGGTCCAAGGAGGTGAGCAGTTCTTC CASSQDRVQGGEQFF TRBV4-3 NA TRBJ2-1 NA
TGTGCCAGCAGCCGATCACAGTTCATGAACACTGAAGCTTTCTTT CASSRSQFMNTEAFF TRBV7-2 few TRBJ1-1 NA
TGTGCCAGCAGTGAAGCGCTTTCCAAGCGGGGGGCCCTTGGGGGTGAGCAGTTCTTC CASSEALSKRGALGGEQFF TRBV2 NA TRBJ2-1 TRBD2
TGTGCCAGCAGTTCCAGAGGCTCTCTGGGTTCGTTCTTC CASSSRGSLGSFF TRBV6-2/TRBV6-3 NA TRBJ2-1 NA
TGCGCCAGCAGCTTGGGAGGGGCGTGGGCCTACGAGCAGTACTTC CASSLGGAWAYEQYF TRBV5-1 many TRBJ2-7 NA
TGCGCCAGCAGCGGGACAGGGGTGGAGGTTGGCTACACCTTC CASSGTGVEVGYTF TRBV4-1 few TRBJ1-2 TRBD1
TGTGCCAGCAGCTTAGTCGGACTAGCGGGGGGGGTGACCGGGGAGCTGTTTTTT CASSLVGLAGGVTGELFF TRBV7-2 NA TRBJ2-2 TRBD2
TGTGCCAGCAGCACACAGGGGGGTAATGAAAAACTGTTTTTT CASSTQGGNEKLFF TRBV7-9 few TRBJ1-4 TRBD1
TGTGCCAGCTCACCACTGCGGGGGAATGAGCAGTTCTTC CASSPLRGNEQFF TRBV18 NA TRBJ2-1 TRBD2
TGTGCCAGCAGCCAAAAGGGACTAGCGGGGGGCCTTCGAACAGATACGCAGTATTTT CASSQKGLAGGLRTDTQYF TRBV3-1 many TRBJ2-3 TRBD2
TGTGCCAGCAGTTACTCGCAGGACAGGGTGTTGGGCACTGAAGCTTTCTTT CASSYSQDRVLGTEAFF TRBV6-2/TRBV6-3 few TRBJ1-1 TRBD1
TGCGCCAGCAGCCAAGAGTTTCCGGAGAACACTGAAGCTTTCTTT CASSQEFPENTEAFF TRBV4-3 few TRBJ1-1 NA
TGTGCCAGCAGCGTAGAGGGGACAGGGGAAGAGACCCAGTACTTC CASSVEGTGEETQYF TRBV9 NA TRBJ2-5 TRBD1
TGTGCCAGCAGTTACAAAGTCCAGGGCGGGTCACCCCTCCACTTT CASSYKVQGGSPLHF TRBV6-5 NA TRBJ1-6 NA
TGTGCCAGCAGCTTGGTTAAGAGACGTAGCACAGATACGCAGTATTTT CASSLVKRRSTDTQYF TRBV5-6 many TRBJ2-3 NA
TGCAGTGCTATCAGCGGGCGGTGGGGAGATACGCAGTATTTT CSAISGRWGDTQYF TRBV20-1 NA TRBJ2-3 NA
TGCGCCAGCTCAAGAGGGACTAGCGGGGGGGCGAAGCCAGATACGCAGTATTTT CASSRGTSGGAKPDTQYF TRBV4-1 NA TRBJ2-3 TRBD2
TGCGCCAGCAGCCAAGATCGGGTAGCGGGGGGCACAGATACGCAGTATTTT CASSQDRVAGGTDTQYF TRBV4-1 many TRBJ2-3 TRBD2
TGTGCCAGCAGCTTGTGGGCCCTTGAGACCCAGTACTTC CASSLWALETQYF TRBV7-3 few TRBJ2-5 NA
TGTGCCAGCATAGCGGGGGGTGATCAGCCCCAGCATTTT CASIAGGDQPQHF TRBV6-2/TRBV6-3 NA TRBJ1-5 NA
TGCGCCAGCAGTCCAGGTTCGAACACCGGGGAGCTGTTTTTT CASSPGSNTGELFF TRBV5-1 few TRBJ2-2 NA
TGTGCCAGTAGTCAGCGGGGGGGCCGAGATACGCAGTATTTT CASSQRGGRDTQYF TRBV19 many TRBJ2-3 TRBD2
TGCAGTGCTCGTACCATAGTCGGGTTTCAAGAGACCCAGTACTTC CSARTIVGFQETQYF TRBV20-1 NA TRBJ2-5 NA
TGTGCCAGCAGCCGAGGTCTGGGACAGCGGGGCGGGGAGCAGTACTTC CASSRGLGQRGGEQYF TRBV7-2 few TRBJ2-7 NA
TGTGCCAGCAGCTTAGCTACCGGGGAGCTGTTTTTT CASSLATGELFF TRBV7-9 many TRBJ2-2 NA
TGCAGCCTGGGGGGGTGGAGCACTGAAGCTTTCTTT CSLGGWSTEAFF TRBV20-1 few TRBJ1-1 NA
TGCGCCAGCAGCCAAGATGGGGGGCGGGAAGATACGCAGTATTTT CASSQDGGREDTQYF TRBV4-1 many TRBJ2-3 NA
TGTGCCAGCAGTGAACCCTACGACCGGGGGGAGACCCAGTACTTC CASSEPYDRGETQYF TRBV25-1 few TRBJ2-5 NA
TGTGCCAGCAGCTTAGTGTGGAGCCCCCAGGGCGGCGGCTACACCTTC CASSLVWSPQGGGYTF TRBV7-2 few TRBJ1-2 NA
TGTGCCAGCAGTTACTCGATGTTCGTGTACCAAGAGACCCAGTACTTC CASSYSMFVYQETQYF TRBV6-5 NA TRBJ2-5 NA
TGTGCCAGCAGTTACGCGCGACTAGTGGGTACGCAGTATTTT CASSYARLVGTQYF TRBV6-2/TRBV6-3 few TRBJ2-3 NA
TGTGCCAGCAGTTACCCTCACCGGGAGGAGACCCAGTACTTC CASSYPHREETQYF TRBV6-2/TRBV6-3 few TRBJ2-5 NA
TGTGCCAGCAGTTTCGAGAGCTCTGGAAACACCATATATTTT CASSFESSGNTIYF TRBV6-6 few TRBJ1-3 NA